The 7 T cell receptor beta chains below come from one sample, sequenced in a study of siplizumab effects on memory and regulatory T cells. Libraries were prepared by immunoSEQ multiplex PCR; TCRdb keeps only in-frame clonotypes and omits some of them. The data show tens of thousands of clones, approximately 88% seen once. The sample consisted of Tregs sorted from blood. All receptors come from a human donor in good health.

The rearrangement joins TRBV7-2 to TRBJ1-3; D is unresolved. Germline CDR1 reads SGHTA; CDR2 reads FQGNSA. Trimming removed 6 bases from V and 0 bases from J, with 12 bases in between. The length of the CDR3 is 15 residues. CDR3 nucleotides: TGTGCCAGCAGTCCACGACGGAACTCTGGAAACACCATATATTTT. This codes for CASSPRRNSGNTIYF.

The chain links TRBV28 to TRBJ1-1; the match to TRBD1 covers 7 bases. The length of the CDR3 is 15 residues. Unmatched junction bases numbered 13, after V lost 5 bases and J lost 7 bases. Per germline, CDR1 MDHEN and CDR2 SYDVKM. The CDR3 nucleotides read TGTGCCAGCAGTAGAGCCTCCTCAGGGACAGATGAAGCTTTCTTT. As protein: CASSRASSGTDEAFF. The full variable domain, its missing parts supplied by reference TRBV28 and TRBJ1-1, is DVKVTQSSRYLVKRTGEKVFLECVQDMDHENMFWYRQDPGLGLRLIYFSYDVKMKEKGDIPEGYSVSREKKERFSLILESASTNQTSMYLCASSRASSGTDEAFFGQGTRLTVV.

Turning to this clone: The junction shows a germline mismatch at one end, possibly a read error. The chain has TRBV7-2 and TRBJ1-2; 9 nucleotides match TRBD1. The CDR3 sequence is 15 residues long. Germline loops: CDR1 SGHTA, CDR2 FQGNSA. This chain's CDR3 is CASRLGTGGAPSYTF. CDR3 sequence (DNA): TGTGCCAGCAGATTAGGAACAGGGGGCGCACCCTCCTACACCTTC.

V is TRBV7-3 and J is TRBJ2-2; TRBD1 agrees at 8 bases. The junction had 2 bases not matched to a gene; V was cut back by 6 bases and J by 2 bases. Germline V gene sequence: CDR1 SGHTA, CDR2 FQGTGA. This CDR3 is 14 amino acids long. In DNA form, the CDR3 reads TGTGCCAGCAGGCAGGGGGCAAACACCGGGGAGCTGTTTTTT. Translated, it gives CASRQGANTGELFF.

This clone was found once. The CDR3 nucleotides are TGTGCCTGGAGTCCTGGACCAACTAATGAAAAACTGTTTTTT. This sequence encodes CAWSPGPTNEKLFF. V usage is TRBV30 and J usage is TRBJ1-4, with D uncertain. The germline V gene has CDR1 GTSNPN and CDR2 SVGIG (reference sequence). This CDR3 comprises 14 residues. Trimming shortened V by 2 bases and J by 0 bases, and 7 bases separated the two germline ends.

The V gene is TRBV6-1, the J gene TRBJ1-1; D remains ambiguous. V was clipped by 8 bases and J by 2 bases, with 12 bases between them. Germline CDR1 and CDR2: MNHNS and SASEGT. The CDR3 runs 13 residues. The CDR3: CASLPWGNTEAFF. DNA for the CDR3: TGTGCCAGCCTCCCTTGGGGTAACACTGAAGCTTTCTTT.

The rearrangement links TRBV5-1 to TRBJ2-5, with 8 bases lining up with TRBD1. Germline values: CDR1 SGHRS, CDR2 YFSETQ. J lost 5 bases, V lost 4 bases, and 7 bases had no gene match. The CDR3 sequence is 14 residues long. The DNA of the CDR3 is TGCGCCAGCAGCCGGGCGGGACAGGCCGAGACCCAGTACTTC. The encoded protein is CASSRAGQAETQYF.